This record concerns one TCR beta chain sequence. Its antigen is not known. TCRdb reprocessed the RT-PCR reads via MiXCR and lists one record per CDR3 protein. The repertoire has 530,000 or so distinct CDR3 sequences, about 11% of them found once; the top ten carry about a tenth. The source of the sample is a study of response to subunit inactivated influenza vaccine. Study findings and constraints: T cells newly recruited by each seasonal influenza vaccination are few, the authors suggested.

Germline CDR1 and CDR2: MGHRA and YSYEKL. Trimming took 0 bases from V and 1 from J, leaving 10 bases between them. This CDR3 is built from 15 residues. V and J are TRBV4-1 and TRBJ2-7, with unresolved D. This receptor was identified in a man aged 45 to 65 who received an inactivated influenza vaccine. Sequenced here: PBMCs from blood, sampled on the day of vaccination. The CDR3 region is CASSQDSPSSYEQYF. In DNA, the CDR3 is TGCGCCAGCAGCCAAGATTCCCCGTCATCCTACGAGCAGTACTTC.